These 10 T cell receptor beta chains came from one sample sequenced in a study of blood T cell repertoires in COVID-19. Here immunoSEQ multiplex PCR was the method, and the copy in TCRdb shows in-frame clones only, minus some. Among under 250,000 clones, around 83% were seen once, and the ten largest hold 2.9%. The sequenced sample was peripheral blood. These receptor sequences come from a man between 50 and 59 years old who had recovered from COVID-19.

V usage is TRBV29-1 and J usage is TRBJ2-5, with 9 bases that match TRBD2. The CDR3 loop spans 15 amino acids. The V gene end was trimmed by 2 bases and the J gene end by 5 bases; junction bases not matched to a gene: 9. Germline V gene sequence: CDR1 SQVTM, CDR2 ANQGSEA. The CDR3, as DNA: TGCAGCGTTGAACCTAGCGGGGTGGGTGGGGAGACCCAGTACTTC. As protein: CSVEPSGVGGETQYF.

With regard to this clone: This sample also contains other DNA sequences that code for the same CDR3. The DNA of the CDR3 is TGTGCCAGCAGCCTTGACAGGGGTACTGAAGCTTTCTTT. This translates into CASSLDRGTEAFF. V and J are TRBV27 and TRBJ1-1; 8 nucleotides align to TRBD1. V was pared by 6 bases and J by 5 bases, with 5 bases of the junction left unmatched. The CDR3 length is 13 residues. Germline V gives CDR1 MNHEY, CDR2 SMNVEV (reference sequence).

This clone has only one observation. The chain uses TRBV5-5 and TRBJ1-2; D not resolved. Looked up from germline, CDR1 is SGHKS and CDR2 is YYEKEE (reference sequence). With 0 bases removed from V and 3 bases from J, the gap between germline ends came to 12 bases. The CDR3 contains 15 residues. CDR3 in amino acids: CASSLDSGLDYGYTF. CDR3 DNA sequence: TGTGCCAGCAGCTTGGATTCTGGGCTGGACTATGGCTACACCTTC. The full variable domain, completed using reference TRBV5-5 and TRBJ1-2, is DAGVTQSPTHLIKTRGQQVTLRCSPISGHKSVSWYQQVLGQGPQFIFQYYEKEERGRGNFPDRFSARQFPNYSSELNVNALLLGDSALYLCASSLDSGLDYGYTFGSGTRLTVV.

V gene TRBV7-9 combines with J gene TRBJ2-7; 9 bases are shared with TRBD1. Germline trimming cut 6 bases from V and 7 bases from J; bases unmatched to any gene: 13. There are 15 residues in the CDR3. Germline CDR1 is SEHNR and CDR2 is FQNEAQ (reference sequence). CDR3 sequence (DNA): TGTGCCAGCAGTATCGGGACAGGGACGGATGGAGAGCAGTACTTC. Its translation is CASSIGTGTDGEQYF. The whole variable domain, filled in from reference TRBV7-9 and TRBJ2-7, reads DTGVSQNPRHKITKRGQNVTFRCDPISEHNRLYWYRQTLGQGPEFLTYFQNEAQLEKSRLLSDRFSAERPKGSFSTLEIQRTEQGDSAMYLCASSIGTGTDGEQYFGPGTRLTVT.

This clone appeared once. The V call is TRBV28, the J call TRBJ2-7, with TRBD1 matching over 8 bases. This CDR3 spans 15 amino acids. Losses at the gene ends were 6 bases for V and 6 bases for J; bases not matched to a gene: 13. Germline V gives CDR1 MDHEN, CDR2 SYDVKM. Here the CDR3 DNA reads TGTGCCAGCAGCCGTCCCGGCATGACAGGGGTCGAGCAGTACTTC. It is translated as CASSRPGMTGVEQYF.

CDR3 amino acids: CASSHGRGNSGNTIYF. The CDR3 nucleotides are TGTGCCAGCAGCCACGGACGGGGTAACTCTGGAAACACCATATATTTT. This chain connects TRBV4-2 to TRBJ1-3; D call uncertain. The CDR3 sequence is 16 residues long. Trimming shortened V by 3 bases and J by 0 bases, and 12 bases separated the two germline ends. The V gene's germline CDR1 is LGHNA and CDR2 YNFKEQ.

V is TRBV6-5 and J is TRBJ2-3, with D perhaps TRBD1 (6 bases). V lost 6 bases to trimming and J lost 2 bases, with 15 bases between them. This CDR3 is 15 amino acids long. The germline CDR1 and CDR2 sequences are MNHEY and SVGAGI. The DNA of the CDR3 is TGTGCCAGCAGGGACCGGGACACGGCCACAGATACGCAGTATTTT. Translating it yields CASRDRDTATDTQYF.

The rearrangement joins TRBV28 to TRBJ1-6; perhaps TRBD1 as D (6 bases). Trimming took off 4 bases at V and 9 bases at J, with 13 bases between the two ends. The CDR3 is 14 residues long. Germline lookup yields CDR1 MDHEN and CDR2 SYDVKM. CDR3 coding DNA: TGTGCCAGCAGTTGGGGACAACAGGGTTCACCCCTCCACTTT. This translates into CASSWGQQGSPLHF.

V is TRBV30 and J is TRBJ1-2, with D unclear. Germline V gene lookup returns CDR1 GTSNPN and CDR2 SVGIG (reference sequence). The CDR3 totals 12 residues. V was trimmed by 4 bases and J by 1 base, leaving 7 bases between them. The CDR3 sequence is CAWTVLNYGYTF. In DNA form, the CDR3 reads TGTGCCTGGACAGTCCTTAACTATGGCTACACCTTC.

The V call is TRBV12-3 or TRBV12-4, the J call TRBJ2-2; D unresolved. Trimming took 8 bases from V and 6 from J, leaving 13 bases between them. This CDR3 region has 13 residues. CDR3: CASSPLFPGELFF. The DNA of the CDR3 is TGTGCCAGCTCCCCCTTATTTCCCGGGGAGCTGTTTTTT.